This T cell receptor (beta chain) emerged from a study of PD-L1 blockade in urothelial cancer. Trimming shortened V by 3 bases and J by 7 bases, and 16 bases separated the two germline ends. Germline CDR1 is SGHVS and CDR2 is FQNEAQ. This CDR3 region has 16 residues. Spike-ins of synthetic TCR analog templates went into each PCR. Assay: immunoSEQ multiplex PCR; the TCRdb copy retains only in-frame clones and omits some. The sample has about 37,000 clones; 82% are singletons. The receptor was derived from a man in his 60s with urothelial cancer. This material consisted of PBMCs, taken around atezolizumab (anti-PD-L1) treatment. The chain links TRBV7-8 to TRBJ1-6, with D possibly matching TRBD1 (6 bases). CDR3 nucleotide sequence: TGTGCCAGCAGCTTGGCCTCCGGGACAATAAATTCACCCCTCCACTTT. Translated: CASSLASGTINSPLHF.